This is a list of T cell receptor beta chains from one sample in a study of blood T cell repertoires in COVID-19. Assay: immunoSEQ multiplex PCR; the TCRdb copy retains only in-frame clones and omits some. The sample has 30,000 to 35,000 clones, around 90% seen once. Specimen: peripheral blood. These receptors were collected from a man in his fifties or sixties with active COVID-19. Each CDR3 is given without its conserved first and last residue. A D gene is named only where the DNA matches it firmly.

ASSLAGGAGETQY,TRBV7-6,TRBJ2-5,TRBD2
ATSRELAGSYEQY,TRBV15,TRBJ2-7,TRBD2
ASRSPTGQITDTQY,TRBV7-9,TRBJ2-3,TRBD1
ASSMGQGGVGTEAF,TRBV19,TRBJ1-1,TRBD1
ASIPARANKRDYEQY,TRBV2,TRBJ2-7,NA
ASSVVAGVGSEQY,TRBV9,TRBJ2-7,TRBD2
ASRDRGRGETQY,TRBV19,TRBJ2-5,TRBD1
ASRAPSGRSTDTQY,TRBV25-1,TRBJ2-3,TRBD2
ASSQERTSGVGTQY,TRBV4-3,TRBJ2-3,TRBD2
ASRPTSGIGNEQF,TRBV7-8,TRBJ2-1,TRBD2
ASSFVRGGGETQY,TRBV7-9,TRBJ2-5,NA
ASRRGQGIFSPLH,TRBV5-6,TRBJ1-6,TRBD1
ASSLRTGDDYGYT,TRBV5-5,TRBJ1-2,TRBD1
SVGQGGDTEAF,TRBV29-1,TRBJ1-1,TRBD1
ASSQGTNTDTQY,TRBV4-1,TRBJ2-3,TRBD2
AWSKGNNSPLH,TRBV30,TRBJ1-6,NA
ASSSTTRRAEAF,TRBV11-2,TRBJ1-1,NA
ASSGDRGAGELF,TRBV2,TRBJ2-2,TRBD1
AWSRLAGSNNEQF,TRBV30,TRBJ2-1,TRBD2
ASSEWRRGGRIEQF,TRBV10-1,TRBJ2-1,TRBD2
ASSLLGASGNTIY,TRBV7-6,TRBJ1-3,NA
ASSLAPREETQY,TRBV7-9,TRBJ2-5,NA
ASSLAHSTDTQY,TRBV27,TRBJ2-3,NA
ASSLAGTSGGSNEQF,TRBV5-6,TRBJ2-1,TRBD2
AISVGLGTSGSYEQY,TRBV10-3,TRBJ2-7,TRBD2
ASSAGQGNNEKLF,TRBV5-1,TRBJ1-4,TRBD1
ASSERQRGTEAF,TRBV6-1,TRBJ1-1,NA
ASSQFGGETQY,TRBV4-1,TRBJ2-5,NA
ASYLNTGELF,TRBV13,TRBJ2-2,NA
ASSVGEGGLGGAF,TRBV9,TRBJ1-1,TRBD1
ASSSTSGGTGELF,TRBV7-3,TRBJ2-2,NA
ASSRTGTESGELF,TRBV7-6,TRBJ2-2,TRBD1
ASSPGTGGWTGELF,TRBV27,TRBJ2-2,TRBD1
ASSQDRGLASSYNEQF,TRBV4-3,TRBJ2-1,NA
ASSSPDRAEQY,TRBV13,TRBJ2-7,TRBD1
ASSPGRGNQPQH,TRBV18,TRBJ1-5,NA